The present TCR beta chain was sequenced within a study of shared clonotypes between healthy human individuals. About the study: CD4 naive cells filled three plates per donor, CD4 memory three, CD8 naive two and CD8 memory one. Study-wide points: The sampled material consisted only of blood, and tissue repertoires are likely to differ.

Authors' analysis steps: ImmunoSEQ supplied junction-only sequences lacking quality scores, so filtering was different. The protocol was immunoSEQ multiplex PCR, while the TCRdb copy is restricted to in-frame clones and leaves out a portion. V and J calls and clone size are those listed in that table; D and trimming were worked out from the DNA. The sample carries over 1.5 million clones, 98% recorded once. The V gene end was trimmed by 5 bases and the J gene end by 3 bases; junction bases not matched to a gene: 4. Per the germline V gene, CDR1 is MNHEY and CDR2 is SVGAGI. The CDR3 is 14 amino acids. The study drew its donors from healthy HIV-negative adults without recent acute infections or vaccinations. A word on this clone: Antigen specificity is unknown. The same CDR3 is also encoded by other DNA sequences in this sample.

The sequence came from a man younger than 40 in good health. Sequencing was done on a sample of naive CD4+ T cells sorted from blood. The subset is: CD45RA+ positively selected. V and J are TRBV6-5 and TRBJ2-7; 10 bases line up with TRBD1. DNA of the CDR3: TGTGCCAGCAGTCGCGGACAGGGGGTCTACGAGCAGTACTTC. Its translation: CASSRGQGVYEQYF.